The present T cell receptor beta chain was sequenced within a study of T-cell reconstitution after alpha-beta-depleted transplantation in children. The ends lost 6 bases at V and 1 base at J; junction bases unmatched: 10. Per germline, CDR1 MDHEN and CDR2 SYDVKM. CDR3 length: 16 residues. It was with unique molecular identifiers that the TCRbeta library was prepared. TCRdb itself ran the PCR reads through MiXCR, one entry per CDR3 protein. The table shows about a million distinct CDR3 sequences, with about 30% occurring only once. This specimen consisted of PBMCs, mostly from graft donor cells, obtained 360 days after TCRalphabeta/CD19-depleted stem cell transplant. The V call is TRBV28, the J call TRBJ2-7, with 9 bases fitting TRBD1. This receptor was identified in a boy under two years old who had a stem cell transplant for SCID, so the T cells may come from the graft donor. The CDR3 nucleotides read TGTGCCAGCAGACCCGCCGGGACAGGGTTTTCCTACGAGCAGTACGTC. Protein product: CASRPAGTGFSYEQYV.